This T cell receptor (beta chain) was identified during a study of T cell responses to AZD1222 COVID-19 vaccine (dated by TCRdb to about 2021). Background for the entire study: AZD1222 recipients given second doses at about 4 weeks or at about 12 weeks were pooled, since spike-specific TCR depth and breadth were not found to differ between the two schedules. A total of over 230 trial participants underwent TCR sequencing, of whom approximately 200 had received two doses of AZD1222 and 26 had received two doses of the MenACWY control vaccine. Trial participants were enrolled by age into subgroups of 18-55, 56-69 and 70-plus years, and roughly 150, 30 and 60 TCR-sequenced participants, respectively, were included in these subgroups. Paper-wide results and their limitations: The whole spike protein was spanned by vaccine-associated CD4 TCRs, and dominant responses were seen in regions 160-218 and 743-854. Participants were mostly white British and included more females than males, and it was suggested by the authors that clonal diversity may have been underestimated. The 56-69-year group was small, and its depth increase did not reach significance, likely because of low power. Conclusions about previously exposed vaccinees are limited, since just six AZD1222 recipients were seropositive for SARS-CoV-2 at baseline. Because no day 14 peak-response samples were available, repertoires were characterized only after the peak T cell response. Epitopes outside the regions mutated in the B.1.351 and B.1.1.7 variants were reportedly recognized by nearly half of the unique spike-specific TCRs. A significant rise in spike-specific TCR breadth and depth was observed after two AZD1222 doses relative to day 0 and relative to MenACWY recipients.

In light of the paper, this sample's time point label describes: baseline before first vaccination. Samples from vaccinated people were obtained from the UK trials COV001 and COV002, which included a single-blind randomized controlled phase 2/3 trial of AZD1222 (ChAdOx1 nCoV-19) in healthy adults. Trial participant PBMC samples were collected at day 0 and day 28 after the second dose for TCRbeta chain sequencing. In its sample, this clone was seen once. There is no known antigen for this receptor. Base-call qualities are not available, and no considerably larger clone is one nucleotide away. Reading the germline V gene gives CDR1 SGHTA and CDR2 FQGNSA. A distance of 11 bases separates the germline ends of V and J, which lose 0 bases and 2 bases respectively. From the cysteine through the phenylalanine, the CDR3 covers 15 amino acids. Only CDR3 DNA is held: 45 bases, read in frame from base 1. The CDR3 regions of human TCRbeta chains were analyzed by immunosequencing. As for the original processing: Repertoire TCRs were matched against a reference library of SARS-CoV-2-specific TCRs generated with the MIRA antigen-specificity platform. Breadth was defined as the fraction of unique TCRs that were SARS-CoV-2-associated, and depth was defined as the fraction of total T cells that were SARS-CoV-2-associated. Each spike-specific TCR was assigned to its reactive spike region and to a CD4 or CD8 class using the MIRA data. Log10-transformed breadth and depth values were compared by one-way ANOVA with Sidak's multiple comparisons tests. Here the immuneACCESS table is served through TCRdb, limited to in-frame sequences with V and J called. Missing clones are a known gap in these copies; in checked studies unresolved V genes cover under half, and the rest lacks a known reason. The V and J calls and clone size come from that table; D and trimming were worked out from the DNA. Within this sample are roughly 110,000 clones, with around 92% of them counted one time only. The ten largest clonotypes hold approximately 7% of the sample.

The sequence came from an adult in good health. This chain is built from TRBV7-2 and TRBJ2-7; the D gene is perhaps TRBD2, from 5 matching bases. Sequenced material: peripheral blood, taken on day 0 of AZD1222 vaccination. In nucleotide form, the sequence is TGTGCCAGCAGCTTAGCCGGCGGGCGTGCCTACGAGCAGTACTTC. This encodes CASSLAGGRAYEQYF. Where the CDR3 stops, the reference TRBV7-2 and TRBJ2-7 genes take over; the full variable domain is GAGVSQSPSNKVTEKGKDVELRCDPISGHTALYWYRQSLGQGLEFLIYFQGNSAPDKSGLPSDRFSAERTGGSVSTLTIQRTQQEDSAVYLCASSLAGGRAYEQYFGPGTRLTVT.